Listed below are T cell receptor beta chains from one sample, sequenced in a study of identical twins. TCRdb re-analysed the 5' RACE reads in MiXCR, keeping a single row per CDR3 protein. The profile shows about 890,000 distinct CDR3 sequences, 9% to 15% of them singletons. This same sample was also part of a study on yellow fever vaccine responses in identical twins.

Sequencing was performed on PBMCs. Receptors were obtained from a woman aged 18 to 35 in good health. Each CDR3 is given with its conserved first and last residue.

>TRBV6-6|TRBJ2-1
CASMRREGNEQFF
>TRBV5-5|TRBJ1-1
CASSLGQGVSNTEAFF
>TRBV10-3|TRBJ2-5
CAIRGGTWETQYF
>TRBV12-3/TRBV12-4|TRBJ1-5
CASSFGLSGLIQPQHF
>TRBV5-1|TRBJ2-3
CASSQTRGSSDTQYF
>TRBV28|TRBJ2-5
CASSNVGGVVETQYF
>TRBV29-1|TRBJ1-2
CSVDTGVRNYGYTF
>TRBV7-9|TRBJ1-2
CASSLLGEAHGYTF
>TRBV11-2|TRBJ2-7
CASSDTGLISYEQYF
>TRBV9|TRBJ2-1
CASSLDAGGSYNEQFF
>TRBV5-1|TRBJ2-3
CASSQRGQGTADTQYF
>TRBV5-1|TRBJ2-5
CASSFSPETQYF
>TRBV7-6|TRBJ2-1
CASSSYGGSRSYNEQFF
>TRBV18|TRBJ1-6
CASSPRPRTGRSPLHF
>TRBV29-1|TRBJ2-7
CSVEGLAGVHEQYF
>TRBV10-3|TRBJ2-5
CAISEGLAGVSETQYF
>TRBV29-1|TRBJ2-2
CSVVGLAGVVSGELFF
>TRBV29-1|TRBJ1-5
CSVKTGINQPQHF
>TRBV7-9|TRBJ1-2
CASSLGENGYTF
>TRBV7-2|TRBJ2-5
CASSYTRQETQYF
>TRBV19|TRBJ1-2
CASSLLSEDKYYGYTF
>TRBV5-1|TRBJ2-3
CASSARQGGSTDTQYF
>TRBV5-1|TRBJ1-1
CASSLSSDTEAFF
>TRBV12-3/TRBV12-4|TRBJ1-1
CASSPWNPNTEAFF
>TRBV5-5|TRBJ1-5
CASSLDGTGFQPQHF
>TRBV28|TRBJ2-7
CASSPLSLGNEQYF
>TRBV12-3/TRBV12-4|TRBJ1-5
CASGENQPQHF
>TRBV12-3/TRBV12-4|TRBJ1-4
CASRPYRGGNEKLFF
>TRBV20-1|TRBJ2-3
CSARVPAGYTDTQYF
>TRBV14|TRBJ2-1
CASSQLGRGYNEQFF
>TRBV6-1|TRBJ2-1
CASRLGQYNEQFF
>TRBV6-1|TRBJ1-5
CASRGESNSNQPQHF
>TRBV2|TRBJ2-2
CASRATSGKANTGELFF
>TRBV9|TRBJ2-4
CASSVGTGGAKNIQYF
>TRBV10-3|TRBJ2-5
CAISDPGDRGVETQYF
>TRBV10-3|TRBJ1-1
CAIRKERSFSVNTEAFF
>TRBV7-9|TRBJ2-5
CASSPPGQGRETQYF
>TRBV2|TRBJ2-3
CASRRSMTSTDTQYF
>TRBV12-3/TRBV12-4|TRBJ2-5
CASTQTSGSVTQYF
>TRBV7-3|TRBJ2-3
CASSFGGSKTDTQYF
>TRBV20-1|TRBJ1-1
CSAIPDSEAFF
>TRBV9|TRBJ1-1
CASSVDPGGRVFF
>TRBV6-5|TRBJ2-7
CASSYVGTGSEQYF
>TRBV7-9|TRBJ2-5
CASSSPRAETQYF
>TRBV10-3|TRBJ2-1
CAISESMAGGKNEQFF
>TRBV6-2/TRBV6-3|TRBJ2-2
CASRTRPKGLAGIGELFF
>TRBV27|TRBJ2-1
CASSLYGYEQFF
>TRBV12-3/TRBV12-4|TRBJ2-1
CASSFSGLVINEQFF
>TRBV12-3/TRBV12-4|TRBJ2-5
CASSPPDRYQETQYF
>TRBV4-1|TRBJ2-3
CASSPDSIASTDTQYF
>TRBV7-9|TRBJ1-2
CASRRTTGNGYTF